The 30 T cell receptor beta chains below were found in one sample sequenced in a study of blood T cell repertoires in COVID-19. Profiled with immunoSEQ multiplex PCR; TCRdb holds only in-frame clones, not every one. The table lists roughly 230,000 clones, around 86% of them singletons, with 7.2% in the top ten. The sequenced sample consisted of PBMCs or T cells enriched from blood (not recorded which). The receptor source for this set is a man aged 25 to 40 in a cohort exposed to, infected with or recovered from COVID-19 (not recorded which).

The rearrangement uses TRBV2 and TRBJ2-1; no definite D call. V gave up 8 bases and J gave up 3 bases, with 2 bases separating them. CDR3 length: 10 amino acids. Germline CDR1 SNHLY, CDR2 FYNNEI. CDR3 residues: CASRYNEQFF. CDR3 coding DNA: TGTGCCAGCCGCTACAATGAGCAGTTCTTC.

This rearrangement joins TRBV7-2 to TRBJ2-5, with D perhaps matching TRBD2 (5 bases). Deletions cut 4 bases from V and 7 bases from J, with 13 bases between. The CDR3 is 13 residues long. Per the germline V gene, CDR1 is SGHTA and CDR2 is FQGNSA. CDR3: CASSSEAAGTQYF. The CDR3 nucleotides are TGTGCCAGCAGCTCCGAGGCGGCGGGGACCCAGTACTTC.

The chain carries TRBV28 and TRBJ2-7; 7 positions agree with TRBD1. Germline loops: CDR1 MDHEN, CDR2 SYDVKM. J gave up 9 bases and V 6 bases, and 20 bases lay outside the gene matches. The CDR3 runs 16 residues. The CDR3 DNA follows: TGTGCCAGCAGCCCCACTCGCGAGACAGGGCGACACGGGCAGTACTTC. Translation gives CASSPTRETGRHGQYF. Together with reference TRBV28 and TRBJ2-7, the CDR3 gives the full variable domain: DVKVTQSSRYLVKRTGEKVFLECVQDMDHENMFWYRQDPGLGLRLIYFSYDVKMKEKGDIPEGYSVSREKKERFSLILESASTNQTSMYLCASSPTRETGRHGQYFGPGTRLTVT.

The chain has TRBV2 and TRBJ2-1; possibly TRBD1 for D (5 bases). Trimming pared 4 bases from V and 13 bases from J, leaving 23 bases between. The germline V gene has CDR1 SNHLY and CDR2 FYNNEI. The CDR3 has 15 residues. The CDR3 nucleotides read TGTGCCAGCAGTGGAGGACAAAGCAAAACATTCACCCAGTTCTTC. This gives the protein CASSGGQSKTFTQFF.

The V call is TRBV30, the J call TRBJ2-7, with 10 nucleotides matching TRBD2. V lost 2 bases and J lost 3; bases outside the gene matches: 10. Germline CDR1 GTSNPN, CDR2 SVGIG (reference sequence). The CDR3 sequence is 16 residues long. In nucleotides, the CDR3 is TGTGCCTGGAGTTCTAATGGACTAGCGGACTACTACGAGCAGTACTTC. This translates into CAWSSNGLADYYEQYF.

The chain has TRBV7-8 and TRBJ2-7; D unclear. CDR3 length equals 16 residues. Germline V CDR1 and CDR2: SGHVS, FQNEAQ. V was clipped by 1 base and J by 0 bases, with 13 bases between them. The CDR3 nucleotides read TGTGCCAGCAGCTTAGATGATTCTGCAGGCTCCTACGAGCAGTACTTC. Residues: CASSLDDSAGSYEQYF. Full variable domain (rest looked up from reference TRBV7-8 and TRBJ2-7): GAGVSQSPRYKVAKRGQDVALRCDPISGHVSLFWYQQALGQGPEFLTYFQNEAQLDKSGLPSDRFFAERPEGSVSTLKIQRTQQEDSAVYLCASSLDDSAGSYEQYFGPGTRLTVT.

The chain couples TRBV6-5 to TRBJ2-5, with a tentative D call TRBD1 (6 bases). Looked up from germline, CDR1 is MNHEY and CDR2 is SVGAGI. The V gene lost 4 bases and the J gene lost 2 bases, with 11 bases spanning the gap. The CDR3 has 14 amino acids. CDR3 DNA: TGTGCCAGCAGTTTAACAGGGAGACAAGAGACCCAGTACTTC. It translates to CASSLTGRQETQYF.

V is TRBV4-2 and J is TRBJ2-5; 12 positions match TRBD2. V shed 1 base and J 5 bases; nucleotides not matched to a gene: 2. In germline, CDR1 is LGHNA, CDR2 YNFKEQ. The CDR3 is 15 amino acids. As DNA, the CDR3 is TGTGCCAGCAGCCAAGGACTAGCGGGAGAGGAGACCCAGTACTTC. Translating gives CASSQGLAGEETQYF.

The chain couples TRBV25-1 to TRBJ1-6, with 8 bases matching TRBD1. The V segment lost 4 bases and the J segment 9 bases; nucleotides outside the gene matches: 11. Germline V gene lookup returns CDR1 MGHDK and CDR2 SYGVNS. The CDR3 extends over 16 amino acids. The CDR3, as DNA: TGTGCCAGCAGTGCCCGGACAGGGCCCTTGGCTTCACCCCTCCACTTT. This codes for CASSARTGPLASPLHF.

This clone has only a few counts. The rearrangement joins TRBV11-2 to TRBJ2-7, with 7 bases lining up with TRBD1. V lost 1 base and J lost 2; bases outside the gene matches: 5. The CDR3 length is 15 residues. The germline CDR1 and CDR2 sequences are SGHAT and FQNNGV. The CDR3 sequence is CASSLVTGRAYEQYF. The CDR3 coding sequence is TGTGCCAGCAGCTTAGTGACAGGGCGGGCCTACGAGCAGTACTTC.

Only a few counts were recorded for this clone. The chain employs TRBV19 and TRBJ1-2; 7 bases match TRBD1. The V and J ends lost 5 bases and 6 bases, in that order; junction bases with no gene match: 6. CDR3 length: 13 amino acids. CDR1 is LNHDA and CDR2 is SQIVND in the germline V gene (reference sequence). In DNA, the CDR3 is TGTGCCAGTAGTCGGGACAGCGTACATGGCTACACCTTC. It encodes CASSRDSVHGYTF.

This clone was detected ten times or more. The chain is built from TRBV3-1 (or the pseudogene TRBV3-2) and TRBJ2-3, with 10 bases that match TRBD2. V trimming: 0 bases; J trimming: 4 bases; junction bases outside the gene matches: 4. This CDR3 has 16 residues. Germline values: CDR1 LGHDT, CDR2 YNNKEL (reference sequence). CDR3 coding DNA: TGTGCCAGCAGCCAAGACCGACTAGCGGGTGCAGATACGCAGTATTTT. As protein: CASSQDRLAGADTQYF.

The chain uses TRBV7-3 and TRBJ2-2; D is possibly TRBD2 (6 bases). The CDR3 totals 17 residues. Germline CDR1 reads SGHTA; CDR2 reads FQGTGA. V lost 0 bases, J lost 6 bases, and 17 bases lay in between. CDR3 nucleotides: TGTGCCAGCAGCTTAACACCATGGGGCGGGAAGGCCGGGGAGCTGTTTTTT. It is translated as CASSLTPWGGKAGELFF.

This chain connects TRBV5-8 to TRBJ2-7; 11 bases match TRBD1. The CDR3 has 16 residues. The ends lost 0 bases at V and 5 bases at J; junction bases unmatched: 7. Germline V gene data show CDR1 as SGHTS and CDR2 as YDEGEE. CDR3 sequence (DNA): TGTGCCAGCAGCTTGGGCCTTAGGGACAGGGGGAACGAGCAGTACTTC. Protein: CASSLGLRDRGNEQYF.

This clone was detected only a few times. The chain combines TRBV27 with TRBJ2-2, with 7 positions matching TRBD1. The trim removed 6 bases at V and 0 bases at J, leaving 4 bases unmatched. This CDR3 spans 15 amino acids. CDR1 MNHEY and CDR2 SMNVEV come from the germline V gene (reference sequence). The chain's CDR3 is CASRPDRANTGELFF. The CDR3 nucleotides read TGTGCCAGCAGACCCGACAGGGCGAACACCGGGGAGCTGTTTTTT.

V usage is TRBV9 and J usage is TRBJ1-1; D unresolved. The CDR3 is made up of 13 amino acids. V lost 2 bases and J lost 1, with 6 bases in between. Germline V gene lookup returns CDR1 SGDLS and CDR2 YYNGEE. The CDR3 DNA reads as TGTGCCAGCAGCGTTCGGGGGAACACTGAAGCTTTCTTT. Protein sequence: CASSVRGNTEAFF.

The chain employs TRBV5-8 and TRBJ2-3; D gene uncertain. The V end was cut by 4 bases, the J end by 4 bases, with 13 bases between. This CDR3 has 14 residues. The germline V gene has CDR1 SGHTS and CDR2 YDEGEE. CDR3 coding DNA: TGTGCCAGCAGCGCACGGGTCGAGGCAGATACGCAGTATTTT. Its translation: CASSARVEADTQYF.

V gene TRBV24-1 combines with J gene TRBJ1-4; no reliable D call. The CDR3 is 15 residues long. Germline lookup yields CDR1 KGHDR and CDR2 SFDVKD. Trimming took off 4 bases at V and 3 bases at J, with 11 bases between the two ends. CDR3 sequence reads: CATSDPRSSNEKLFF. The CDR3 nucleotides are TGTGCCACCAGTGACCCGCGGTCCTCTAATGAAAAACTGTTTTTT.

Turning to this clone: This CDR3 is also generated by other DNA sequences in the sample. The rearrangement joins TRBV24-1 to TRBJ2-5, with D unclear. V lost 3 bases and J lost 4, with 8 bases in between. Germline-derived CDR1 and CDR2 are KGHDR and SFDVKD. This CDR3 region has 13 residues. Here the CDR3 DNA reads TGTGCCACCAGTGATCGAGGCAGAGAGACCCAGTACTTC. It yields the protein CATSDRGRETQYF.

This chain links TRBV27 with TRBJ2-7; 7 nucleotides match TRBD1. This CDR3 is built from 13 residues. CDR1 is MNHEY and CDR2 is SMNVEV in the germline V gene (reference sequence). With 4 bases clipped from V and 2 bases from J, the junction kept 2 bases outside the gene matches. The CDR3 nucleotides are TGTGCCAGCAGTTCCCAGGGGGCCTACGAGCAGTACTTC. Amino acids: CASSSQGAYEQYF.

The rearrangement uses TRBV9 and TRBJ1-2; no clear D. CDR1 SGDLS and CDR2 YYNGEE come from the germline V gene. The CDR3 is made up of 15 amino acids. V was cut by 0 bases and J by 1 base, with 10 bases left in between. DNA of the CDR3: TGTGCCAGCAGCGTAGGTTCTGGCAGTAACTATGGCTACACCTTC. Its protein is CASSVGSGSNYGYTF. The complete variable domain, with remaining parts taken from reference TRBV9 and TRBJ1-2, reads DSGVTQTPKHLITATGQRVTLRCSPRSGDLSVYWYQQSLDQGLQFLIQYYNGEERAKGNILERFSAQQFPDLHSELNLSSLELGDSALYFCASSVGSGSNYGYTFGSGTRLTVV.

This clone has only one observation. The chain employs TRBV7-9 and TRBJ2-1, with 13 bases identical to TRBD2. This CDR3 is built from 16 residues. Germline values: CDR1 SEHNR, CDR2 FQNEAQ (reference sequence). The J segment lost 7 bases and the V segment lost 1 base, leaving 4 bases of the junction unmatched. The CDR3, as DNA: TGTGCCAGCAGCTTAGGGACTAGCGGGAGTCAGAATGAGCAGTTCTTC. This sequence encodes CASSLGTSGSQNEQFF.

The V and J genes are TRBV5-1 and TRBJ1-1; D unclear. Trimming cost V 3 bases and J 1 base, with 4 bases left between them. This CDR3 region has 12 residues. Germline V CDR1 and CDR2: SGHRS, YFSETQ. The CDR3 DNA is TGCGCCAGCAGCTCTAAGAACACTGAAGCTTTCTTT. Protein sequence: CASSSKNTEAFF.

This sequence joins TRBV6-1 and TRBJ2-7; TRBD1 agrees at 9 bases. The J segment lost 6 bases and the V segment lost 2 bases, leaving 5 bases of the junction unmatched. CDR3 length: 14 amino acids. Per the germline V gene, CDR1 is MNHNS and CDR2 is SASEGT. CDR3 in amino acids: CASSERDRVFEQYF. CDR3 coding DNA: TGTGCCAGCAGTGAAAGGGACAGGGTTTTCGAGCAGTACTTC.

In DNA form, the CDR3 reads TGTGCCAGCAGCCAAGTTCCGACTAGCGGGAGGGCCCGCGAGCAGTTCTTC. It is translated as CASSQVPTSGRAREQFF. The genes are TRBV3-1 (or the pseudogene TRBV3-2) and TRBJ2-1, with 14 bases matching TRBD2. Trimming took 1 base from V and 10 from J; bases not matched to a gene: 9. The germline gives CDR1 LGHDT, CDR2 YNNKEL (reference sequence). The CDR3 loop spans 17 amino acids.

In this sample, this clone turned up once. The genes are TRBV28 and TRBJ2-1; the D gene is possibly TRBD2 (6 bases). The CDR3 has 13 amino acids. The germline gives CDR1 MDHEN, CDR2 SYDVKM. V shed 8 bases and J shed 4 bases, with 12 bases lying between them. CDR3: CASLSGEYNEQFF. CDR3 sequence (DNA): TGTGCCAGCCTGTCGGGGGAATACAATGAGCAGTTCTTC.

The V gene is TRBV27, the J gene TRBJ2-3; no firm D call. The germline V gene encodes CDR1 MNHEY and CDR2 SMNVEV (reference sequence). The V and J ends lost 8 bases and 5 bases respectively, with 5 bases between them. The CDR3 contains 10 residues. This chain's CDR3 is CASLGDTQYF. In DNA, the CDR3 is TGTGCCAGCCTCGGAGATACGCAGTATTTT.

The chain combines TRBV7-2 with TRBJ1-4; 11 bases fit TRBD1. Germline V gene data show CDR1 as SGHTA and CDR2 as FQGNSA. The CDR3 spans 14 residues. Trimming took 3 bases from V and 8 from J; bases not matched to a gene: 2. The chain's CDR3 is CASSLDRGHEKLFF. DNA for the CDR3: TGTGCCAGCAGCTTGGACAGGGGGCACGAAAAACTGTTTTTT.

The gene calls are TRBV27 and TRBJ2-7; possibly TRBD2 for D (6 bases). The length of the CDR3 is 12 residues. Germline CDR1 and CDR2: MNHEY and SMNVEV (reference sequence). V was shortened by 6 bases and J by 5 bases, with 11 bases between the two germline ends. The DNA of the CDR3 is TGTGCCAGCAGCACTAGCTTACACGAGCAGTACTTC. It encodes CASSTSLHEQYF.

The chain uses TRBV28 and TRBJ1-5, with D perhaps matching TRBD1 (5 bases). The CDR3 extends over 16 amino acids. CDR1 is MDHEN, CDR2 SYDVKM, per germline. Deletions cut 3 bases from V and 0 bases from J, with 12 bases between. For the CDR3, the DNA is TGTGCCAGCAGTTTTTGGGGGGAATATAGCAATCAGCCCCAGCATTTT. It translates to CASSFWGEYSNQPQHF. Complete variable domain (other parts from reference TRBV28 and TRBJ1-5): DVKVTQSSRYLVKRTGEKVFLECVQDMDHENMFWYRQDPGLGLRLIYFSYDVKMKEKGDIPEGYSVSREKKERFSLILESASTNQTSMYLCASSFWGEYSNQPQHFGDGTRLSIL.